A selection of T cell receptor beta chains follows, all from one sample in a study of liver allograft versus peripheral blood T cells. TCRdb recomputed calls from the reads with MiXCR, one row per CDR3 protein. The table lists over 9,000 distinct CDR3 sequences, 26% of them singletons, with about 8.3% in the top ten. These receptors came from a human patient who had a liver transplant. Some of these T cells may belong to the graft donor. Both conserved end residues are trimmed from each CDR3.

TRBJ2-2	TRBV19	ASSIGVIGELF
TRBJ2-4	TRBV11-3	ASSSPRYVRDKNIQY
TRBJ2-2	TRBV12-3/TRBV12-4	ASRLAGVGTGELF
TRBJ1-6	TRBV7-2	ASSQDRRSPLH
TRBJ2-7	TRBV29-1	SVAIQGYEQY
TRBJ1-2	TRBV19	ASKNPNYGYT
TRBJ2-3	TRBV6-1	ASSEVGGGATDTQY
TRBJ2-1	TRBV5-4	ASSFGTLQQF
TRBJ1-5	TRBV19	ASSRRQGADSNQPQH
TRBJ2-6	TRBV19	ASSIDKGLSSGANVLT
TRBJ2-1	TRBV16	ASSRDRVGEQF
TRBJ1-1	TRBV6-5	ASSYWGFRAGSATEAF
TRBJ1-3	TRBV6-6	ASSSKGQATSGNTIY
TRBJ1-5	TRBV19	ASSIDLDRGLQPQH
TRBJ1-1	TRBV7-9	ASSLVGNTEAF
TRBJ1-4	TRBV12-3/TRBV12-4	ASSPTRGKLF
TRBJ2-3	TRBV18	ASSSVQGADTQY
TRBJ1-2	TRBV30	AWSRDRPYGYT
TRBJ1-6	TRBV5-5	ASSSDREAPLH
TRBJ1-2	TRBV6-1	ASNKDAHGYT
TRBJ2-5	TRBV6-2/TRBV6-3	ASSYREGETQY
TRBJ1-1	TRBV5-1	ASSSTDSQNGEAF
TRBJ2-1	TRBV5-4	ASSLERQGNNEQF
TRBJ1-3	TRBV6-5	ASSYSLVNGNTIY
TRBJ1-5	TRBV6-5	ASRRDRGVDQPQH
TRBJ1-4	TRBV29-1	SARGAGSEKLF
TRBJ1-2	TRBV18	ASSPSGQVFYGYT
TRBJ2-3	TRBV18	ASSPLGESTDTQY
TRBJ2-3	TRBV5-4	ASSLSFSDTQY
TRBJ1-2	TRBV19	ASSGETSSYGYT
TRBJ2-7	TRBV19	ASSNSGGAYEQY
TRBJ2-7	TRBV18	ASSPPPGVYEQY
TRBJ2-7	TRBV6-1	ASSDRGISYEQY
TRBJ2-7	TRBV29-1	SVEKGGRASYEQY
TRBJ1-5	TRBV20-1	SARDWEGGGVRSGQPQH
TRBJ2-3	TRBV10-3	AISEDTNTQY
TRBJ2-7	TRBV28	ASSLGQTYEQY
TRBJ2-5	TRBV18	ASSALQETQY
TRBJ1-4	TRBV19	ASRVREGDGEKLF
TRBJ2-3	TRBV5-4	ASSPPGQGTDTQY
TRBJ1-1	TRBV27	ASSLHLTGTEAF
TRBJ1-2	TRBV5-5	ASSFQTGVGGYRYT
TRBJ2-3	TRBV3-1	ASSQGTIGSTDTQY
TRBJ1-2	TRBV29-1	SVGGQGAYGYT
TRBJ2-6	TRBV5-6	ASSFEWAGANVLT
TRBJ1-4	TRBV6-1	ASSVKTGGFDEKLF
TRBJ1-1	TRBV28	ASSSTTQGGTEAF
TRBJ2-7	TRBV6-5	ATSGSGQSYEQY
TRBJ1-1	TRBV6-6	ASSSTNTEAF
TRBJ1-4	TRBV5-6	ASSLVDREVEKLF
TRBJ2-6	TRBV6-1	ASSETGFSGANVLT
TRBJ2-3	TRBV5-1	ASSLDTGLGVTDTQY
TRBJ2-3	TRBV11-2	ASSLSRRLITDTQY